This T cell receptor (beta chain) is drawn from a study of OX40 agonist ivuxolimab in advanced cancers. Study summary: Head and neck, renal cell, melanoma or hepatocellular carcinoma were the cancers that dose-escalation patients had.

TCRdb's table, derived via immunoSEQ multiplex PCR, lists solely in-frame clones and lacks some. In the table there are just over 95,000 clones, roughly 84% of which are singletons. Germline assignment: CDR1 LNHDA and CDR2 SQIVND (reference sequence). The CDR3 length is 20 residues. Trimming removed 4 bases at V and 2 bases at J, with 26 bases between. This sequence originates from an adult with an advanced solid tumor such as melanoma, head and neck, liver or kidney cancer. The chain employs TRBV19 and TRBJ2-2, with D possibly being TRBD1 or TRBD2 (5 bases each). The material was CD4+ or CD8+ T cells sorted from blood, obtained in a trial of the OX40 agonist ivuxolimab. CDR3 sequence (DNA): TGTGCCAGTAGTACAGGGTCGAACCTAGCTCAGAGGGCCAACACCGGGGAGCTGTTTTTT. Encoded protein: CASSTGSNLAQRANTGELFF.